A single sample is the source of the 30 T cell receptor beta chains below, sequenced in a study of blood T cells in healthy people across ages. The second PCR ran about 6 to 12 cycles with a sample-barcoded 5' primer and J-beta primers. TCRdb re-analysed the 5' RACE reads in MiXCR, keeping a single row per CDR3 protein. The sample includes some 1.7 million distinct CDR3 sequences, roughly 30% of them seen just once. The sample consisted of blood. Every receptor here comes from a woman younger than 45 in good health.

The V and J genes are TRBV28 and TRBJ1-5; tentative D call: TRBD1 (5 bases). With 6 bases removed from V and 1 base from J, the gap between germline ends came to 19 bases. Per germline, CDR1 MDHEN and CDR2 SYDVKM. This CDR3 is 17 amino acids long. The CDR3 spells CASSNPAGPRSNQPQHF. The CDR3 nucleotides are TGTGCCAGCAGCAACCCCGCGGGGCCTAGGAGCAATCAGCCCCAGCATTTT.

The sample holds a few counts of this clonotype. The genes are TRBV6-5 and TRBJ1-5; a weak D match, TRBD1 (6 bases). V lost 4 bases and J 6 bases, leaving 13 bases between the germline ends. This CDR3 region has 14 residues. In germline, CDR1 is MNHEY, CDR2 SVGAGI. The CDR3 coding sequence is TGTGCCAGCAGTTTAACAGGGAGTGGTCAGCCCCAGCATTTT. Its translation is CASSLTGSGQPQHF.

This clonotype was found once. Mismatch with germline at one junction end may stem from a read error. In DNA form, the CDR3 reads TGTGCCACCAGTACAGGGGGTCTGCCTGGGGCCAACGTCCGGACTTTC. It encodes CATSTGGLPGANVRTF. The chain is built from TRBV24-1 and TRBJ2-6, with 8 bases that match TRBD1. Per germline, CDR1 KGHDR and CDR2 SFDVKD. This CDR3 contains 16 residues.

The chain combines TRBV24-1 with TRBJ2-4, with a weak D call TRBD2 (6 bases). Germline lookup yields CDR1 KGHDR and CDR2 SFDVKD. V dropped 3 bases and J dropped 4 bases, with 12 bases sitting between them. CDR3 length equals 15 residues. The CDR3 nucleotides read TGTGCCACCAGTGATCCTCCGGGAGCTAAAAACATTCAGTACTTC. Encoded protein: CATSDPPGAKNIQYF.

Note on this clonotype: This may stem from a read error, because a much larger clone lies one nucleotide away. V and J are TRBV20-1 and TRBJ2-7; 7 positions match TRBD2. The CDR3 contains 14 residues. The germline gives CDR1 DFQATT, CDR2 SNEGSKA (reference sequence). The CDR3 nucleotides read TGCAGTGCCAGGGACGGGAGGAGCTCCTGCGAGCAGTACTTC. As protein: CSARDGRSSCEQYF.

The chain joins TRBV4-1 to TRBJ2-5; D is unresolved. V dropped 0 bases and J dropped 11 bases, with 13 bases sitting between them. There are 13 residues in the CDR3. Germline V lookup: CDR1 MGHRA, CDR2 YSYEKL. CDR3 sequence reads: CASSQDRRKEQYF. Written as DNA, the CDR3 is TGCGCCAGCAGCCAAGATCGACGGAAAGAGCAGTACTTC.

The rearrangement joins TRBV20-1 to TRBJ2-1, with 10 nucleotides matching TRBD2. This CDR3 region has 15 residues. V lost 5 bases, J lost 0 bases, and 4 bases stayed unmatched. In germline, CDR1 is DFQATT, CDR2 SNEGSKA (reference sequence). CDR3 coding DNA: TGCAGTGCTGGACTAGCGGAGAGCTCCTACAATGAGCAGTTCTTC. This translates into CSAGLAESSYNEQFF.

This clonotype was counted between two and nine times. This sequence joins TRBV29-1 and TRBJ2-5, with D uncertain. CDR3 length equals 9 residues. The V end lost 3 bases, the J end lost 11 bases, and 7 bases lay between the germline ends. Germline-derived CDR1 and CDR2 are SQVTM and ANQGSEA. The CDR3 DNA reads TGCAGCGTTGAGGATGAGCAGTACTTC. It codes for CSVEDEQYF. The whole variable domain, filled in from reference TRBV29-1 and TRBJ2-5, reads SAVISQKPSRDICQRGTSLTIQCQVDSQVTMMFWYRQQPGQSLTLIATANQGSEATYESGFVIDKFPISRPNLTFSTLTVSNMSPEDSSIYLCSVEDEQYFGPGTRLLVL.

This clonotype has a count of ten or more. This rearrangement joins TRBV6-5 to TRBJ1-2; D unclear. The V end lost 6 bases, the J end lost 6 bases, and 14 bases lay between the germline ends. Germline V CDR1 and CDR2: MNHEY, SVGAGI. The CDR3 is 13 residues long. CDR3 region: CASRERVFDGYTF. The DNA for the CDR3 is TGTGCCAGCAGAGAACGAGTTTTCGATGGCTACACCTTC.

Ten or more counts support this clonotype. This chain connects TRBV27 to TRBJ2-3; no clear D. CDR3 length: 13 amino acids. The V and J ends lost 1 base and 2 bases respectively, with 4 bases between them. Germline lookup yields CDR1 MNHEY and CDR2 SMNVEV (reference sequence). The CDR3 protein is CASSLYFTDTQYF. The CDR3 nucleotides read TGTGCCAGCAGTTTATACTTCACAGATACGCAGTATTTT.

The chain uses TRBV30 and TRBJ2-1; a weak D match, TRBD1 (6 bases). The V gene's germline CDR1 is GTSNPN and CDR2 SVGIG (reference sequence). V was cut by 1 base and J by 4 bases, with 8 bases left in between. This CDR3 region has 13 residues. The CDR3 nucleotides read TGTGCCTGGAGTGATCAGGGGTACAATGAGCAGTTCTTC. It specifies CAWSDQGYNEQFF. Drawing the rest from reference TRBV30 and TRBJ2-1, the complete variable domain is SQTIHQWPATLVQPVGSPLSLECTVEGTSNPNLYWYRQAAGRGLQLLFYSVGIGQISSEVPQNLSASRPQDRQFILSSKKLLLSDSGFYLCAWSDQGYNEQFFGPGTRLTVL.

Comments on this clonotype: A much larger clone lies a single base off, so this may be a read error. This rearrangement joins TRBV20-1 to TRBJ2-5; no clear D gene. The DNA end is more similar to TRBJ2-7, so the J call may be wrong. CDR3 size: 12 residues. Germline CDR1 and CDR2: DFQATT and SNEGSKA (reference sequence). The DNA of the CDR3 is TGCAGGGCTAGAGATGTAGGTTACGAGCAGTACTTC. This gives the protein CRARDVGYEQYF.

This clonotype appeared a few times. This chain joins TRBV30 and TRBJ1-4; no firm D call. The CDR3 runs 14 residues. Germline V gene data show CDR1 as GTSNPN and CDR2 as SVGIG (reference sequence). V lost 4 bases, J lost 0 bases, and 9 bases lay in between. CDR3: CAWTEQTTNEKLFF. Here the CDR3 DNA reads TGTGCCTGGACGGAACAGACAACTAATGAAAAACTGTTTTTT. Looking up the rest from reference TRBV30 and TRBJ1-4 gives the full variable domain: SQTIHQWPATLVQPVGSPLSLECTVEGTSNPNLYWYRQAAGRGLQLLFYSVGIGQISSEVPQNLSASRPQDRQFILSSKKLLLSDSGFYLCAWTEQTTNEKLFFGSGTQLSVL.

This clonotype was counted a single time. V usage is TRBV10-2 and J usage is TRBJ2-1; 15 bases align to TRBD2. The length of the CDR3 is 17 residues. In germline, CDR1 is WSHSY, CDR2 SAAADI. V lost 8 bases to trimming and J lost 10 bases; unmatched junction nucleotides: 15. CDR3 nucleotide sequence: TGCGCCAGCGAACGGGACAGGGCGGGACTAGCGGGAGGAGAGCAGTTCTTC. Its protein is CASERDRAGLAGGEQFF.

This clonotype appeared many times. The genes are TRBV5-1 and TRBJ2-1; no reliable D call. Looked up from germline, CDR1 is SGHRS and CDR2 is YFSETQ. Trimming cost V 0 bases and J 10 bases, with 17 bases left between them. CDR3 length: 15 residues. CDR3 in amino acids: CASSLEPSSPQEQFF. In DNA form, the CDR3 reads TGCGCCAGCAGCTTGGAACCCTCATCCCCTCAGGAGCAGTTCTTC.

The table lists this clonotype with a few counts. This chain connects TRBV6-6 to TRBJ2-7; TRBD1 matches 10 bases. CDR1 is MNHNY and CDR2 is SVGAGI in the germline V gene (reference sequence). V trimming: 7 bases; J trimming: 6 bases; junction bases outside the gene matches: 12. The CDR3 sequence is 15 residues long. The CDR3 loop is CASNRPGQGSPEQYF. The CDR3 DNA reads TGTGCCAGCAATCGACCGGGACAGGGGTCCCCCGAGCAGTACTTC.

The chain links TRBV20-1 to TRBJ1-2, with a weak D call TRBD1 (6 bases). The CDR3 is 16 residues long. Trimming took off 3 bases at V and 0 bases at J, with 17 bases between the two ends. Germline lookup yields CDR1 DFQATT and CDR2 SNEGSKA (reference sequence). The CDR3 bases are TGCAGTGCTAGTCGTTCAGGGGTCGGGGCTAACTATGGCTACACCTTC. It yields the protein CSASRSGVGANYGYTF.

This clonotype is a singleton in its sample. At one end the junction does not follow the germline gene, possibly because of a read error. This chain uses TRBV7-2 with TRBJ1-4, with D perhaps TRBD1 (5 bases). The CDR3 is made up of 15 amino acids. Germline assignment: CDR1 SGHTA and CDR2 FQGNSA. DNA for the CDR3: TGTGCCAGCAGCTCGGGAGGAGGGGTGGGGGAAAAACGGTTTTTT. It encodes CASSSGGGVGEKRFF.

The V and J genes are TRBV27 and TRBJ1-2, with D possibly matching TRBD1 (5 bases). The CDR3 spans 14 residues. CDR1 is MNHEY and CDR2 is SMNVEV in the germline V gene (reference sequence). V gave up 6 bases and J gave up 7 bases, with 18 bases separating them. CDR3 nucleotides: TGTGCCAGCAGCTACCGATCGTGGGGGAGTGGCTACACCTTC. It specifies CASSYRSWGSGYTF.

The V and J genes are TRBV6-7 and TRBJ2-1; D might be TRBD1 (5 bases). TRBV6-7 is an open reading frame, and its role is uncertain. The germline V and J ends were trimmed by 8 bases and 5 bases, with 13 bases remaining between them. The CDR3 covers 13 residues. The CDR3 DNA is TGTGCCAGCGGTCAGGGCCTCAACAATGAGCAGTTCTTC. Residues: CASGQGLNNEQFF.

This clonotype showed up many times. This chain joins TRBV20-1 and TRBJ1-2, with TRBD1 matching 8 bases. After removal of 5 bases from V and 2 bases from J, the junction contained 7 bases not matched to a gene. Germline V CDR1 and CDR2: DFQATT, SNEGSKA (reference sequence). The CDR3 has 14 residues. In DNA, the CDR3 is TGCAGTGCTCGTGGGACAGGAACAAACTATGGCTACACCTTC. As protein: CSARGTGTNYGYTF.

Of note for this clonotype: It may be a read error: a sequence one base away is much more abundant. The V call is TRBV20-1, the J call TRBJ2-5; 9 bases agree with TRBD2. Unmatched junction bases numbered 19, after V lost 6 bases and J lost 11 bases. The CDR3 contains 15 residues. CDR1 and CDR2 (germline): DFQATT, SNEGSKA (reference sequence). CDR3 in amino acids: CSALGSSGTYNEQYF. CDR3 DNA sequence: TGCAGTGCCCTCGGGTCTAGCGGGACCTACAATGAGCAGTACTTC.

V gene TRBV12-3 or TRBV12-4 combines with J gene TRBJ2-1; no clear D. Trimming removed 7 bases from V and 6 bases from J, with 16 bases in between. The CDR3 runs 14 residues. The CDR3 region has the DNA TGTGCCAGCACTCTGGACCGAAGCCCCAATGAGCAGTTCTTC. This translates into CASTLDRSPNEQFF.

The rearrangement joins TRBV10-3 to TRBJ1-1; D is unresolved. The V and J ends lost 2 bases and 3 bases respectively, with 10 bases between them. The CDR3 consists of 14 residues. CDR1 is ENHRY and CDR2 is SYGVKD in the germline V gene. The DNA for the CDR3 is TGTGCCATCAGTGAGGCAGGAATGGACACTGAAGCTTTCTTT. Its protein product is CAISEAGMDTEAFF.

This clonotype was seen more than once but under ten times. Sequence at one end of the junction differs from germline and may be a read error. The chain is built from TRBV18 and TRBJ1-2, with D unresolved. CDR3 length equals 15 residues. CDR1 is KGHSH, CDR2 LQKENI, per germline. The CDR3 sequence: CASSPPSAIRYGYTF. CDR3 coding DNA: TGTGCTAGCTCACCACCTTCAGCAATCCGGTATGGCTACACCTTC.

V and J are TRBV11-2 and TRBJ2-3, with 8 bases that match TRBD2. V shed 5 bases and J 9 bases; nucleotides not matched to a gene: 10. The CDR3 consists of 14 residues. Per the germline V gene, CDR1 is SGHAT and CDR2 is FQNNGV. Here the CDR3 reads CASSLGGAGDTQYF. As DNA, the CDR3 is TGTGCCAGCAGCCTCGGCGGAGCGGGAGACACGCAGTATTTT.

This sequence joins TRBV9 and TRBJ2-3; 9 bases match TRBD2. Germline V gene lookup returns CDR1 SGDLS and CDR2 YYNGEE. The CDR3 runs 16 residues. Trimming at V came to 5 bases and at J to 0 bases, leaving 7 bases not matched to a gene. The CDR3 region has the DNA TGTGCCAGCAGGCCGACGGGGACTAGCAGCACAGATACGCAGTATTTT. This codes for CASRPTGTSSTDTQYF.

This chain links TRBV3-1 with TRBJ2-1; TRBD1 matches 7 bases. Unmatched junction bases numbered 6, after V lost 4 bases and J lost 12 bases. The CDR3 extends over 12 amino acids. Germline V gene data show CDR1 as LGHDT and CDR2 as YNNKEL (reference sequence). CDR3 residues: CASSRTGEGQFF. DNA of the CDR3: TGTGCCAGCAGCCGAACAGGGGAAGGGCAGTTCTTC.

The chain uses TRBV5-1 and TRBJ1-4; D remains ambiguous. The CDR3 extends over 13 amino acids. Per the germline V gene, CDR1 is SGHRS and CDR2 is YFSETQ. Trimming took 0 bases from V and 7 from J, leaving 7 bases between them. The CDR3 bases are TGCGCCAGCAGCTTGGCGTACGGTGAAAAACTGTTTTTT. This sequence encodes CASSLAYGEKLFF.

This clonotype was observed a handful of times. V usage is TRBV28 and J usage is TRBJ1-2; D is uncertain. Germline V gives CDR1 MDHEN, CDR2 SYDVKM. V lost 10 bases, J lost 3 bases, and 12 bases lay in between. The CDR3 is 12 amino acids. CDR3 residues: CATKEAYYGYTF. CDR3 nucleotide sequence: TGTGCCACCAAAGAGGCATACTATGGCTACACCTTC.